The entry below gives a single TCR beta chain sequence along with its context. Antigen specificity is unknown. This sample was included in a study of T cells in Graves' hyperthyroidism and ophthalmopathy. Study-level background: The authors collected peripheral blood at initial diagnosis, before any treatment. General study results and limits: Stable hyperthyroidism was separated from ophthalmopathy by a model based on 13 V-J features.

The germline CDR1 and CDR2 sequences are MGHDK and SYGVNS. This CDR3 has 14 residues. V dropped 0 bases and J dropped 4; count of bases not matched to a gene: 2. The investigators amplified TCR beta CDR3 regions from RNA transcripts. A first-round RT-PCR of the TCR CDR3 used the HTBI primer set. TCRdb re-called the multiplex PCR reads with MiXCR, one entry per CDR3 protein. The sample carries hundreds of thousands of distinct CDR3 sequences, about 15% recorded once. Sequenced: blood. The genes are TRBV25-1 and TRBJ1-1, with 7 bases that match TRBD1. This clonotype was sampled from a man in his late teens or twenties with Graves' ophthalmopathy. The CDR3 DNA sequence: TGTGCCAGCAGTGAATACAACAGGGGCACTGAAGCTTTCTTT. Translation: CASSEYNRGTEAFF.